The present entry profiles one T cell receptor (beta chain) with its context. The antigen remains unidentified. The data originate from a study of OX40 agonist ivuxolimab in advanced cancers. Turning to the study itself: A male proportion of approximately 83% was recorded, with mean age roughly 62 years and range about 23 to 90. General study findings and limits: In the expanded peripheral T cells, antigen specificity was never determined.

TCRdb's table, derived via immunoSEQ multiplex PCR, lists solely in-frame clones and lacks some. Among tens of thousands of clones listed, roughly 90% were seen once. CDR3 length: 15 amino acids. CDR1 MGHRA and CDR2 YSYEKL come from the germline V gene. V was pared by 1 base and J by 1 base, with 0 bases of the junction left unmatched. The sequence was collected from an adult with an advanced solid tumor such as melanoma, head and neck, liver or kidney cancer. This chain connects TRBV4-1 to TRBJ2-3; 9 bases agree with TRBD2. The specimen was CD4+ or CD8+ T cells sorted from blood, collected in a trial of the OX40 agonist ivuxolimab. CDR3 sequence reads: CASSQVAGGTDTQYF. DNA for the CDR3: TGCGCCAGCAGCCAAGTAGCGGGGGGCACAGATACGCAGTATTTT.